The 12 T cell receptor beta chains in this list originate from one sample, sequenced in a study of lymphopenia after photon versus proton radiotherapy. Libraries were prepared by immunoSEQ multiplex PCR; TCRdb keeps only in-frame clonotypes and omits some of them. Seen here are about 7,500 clones, 75% to 90% observed once, and the top ten hold approximately 2.8%. Sequences were derived from peripheral blood, sampled from a patient treated with photon-based radiotherapy. The receptors shown here come from a woman in her 70s with pancreatic cancer.

The V and J genes are TRBV11-2 and TRBJ1-1, with 10 positions matching TRBD1. CDR1 and CDR2 (germline): SGHAT, FQNNGV. CDR3 length equals 15 residues. V was clipped by 8 bases and J by 1 base; unmatched bases: 7. CDR3 coding DNA: TGTGCCAGCGTAAGACAGGGGGCCTCGAACACTGAAGCTTTCTTT. Its translation: CASVRQGASNTEAFF.

The chain has TRBV27 and TRBJ2-7; 9 nucleotides agree with TRBD1. V shed 5 bases, J shed 6 bases, and the junction held 17 bases outside the gene matches. This CDR3 spans 17 amino acids. Germline V gene data show CDR1 as MNHEY and CDR2 as SMNVEV (reference sequence). CDR3 DNA sequence: TGTGCCAGCAGTGCGCCAGCCCCGGGACAGGGATTTCGCGAGCAGTACTTC. It specifies CASSAPAPGQGFREQYF.

The chain has TRBV6-5 and TRBJ2-7, with D maybe TRBD2 (5 bases). CDR3 length: 14 residues. Germline CDR1 is MNHEY and CDR2 is SVGAGI. V gave up 2 bases and J gave up 3 bases, with 11 bases separating them. CDR3 sequence (DNA): TGTGCCAGCAGTTACGGACGGGGAAACTACGAGCAGTACTTC. Amino acid sequence: CASSYGRGNYEQYF.

The DNA of the CDR3 is TGTGCCAGCAGCTCGACTAGCGGGACCTACAATGAGCAGTTCTTC. Amino acids: CASSSTSGTYNEQFF. The chain is built from TRBV6-5 and TRBJ2-1, with 11 bases fitting TRBD2. The V gene end was trimmed by 6 bases and the J gene end by 2 bases; junction bases not matched to a gene: 3. Germline CDR1 is MNHEY and CDR2 is SVGAGI. The CDR3 is 15 residues long.

This clone occurred once. This chain uses TRBV25-1 with TRBJ2-7; 9 nucleotides align to TRBD2. In germline, CDR1 is MGHDK, CDR2 SYGVNS. Trimming removed 3 bases from V and 4 bases from J; junction bases left unmatched: 7. The CDR3 is made up of 15 amino acids. The CDR3 bases are TGTGCCAGCAGTGAGGGCGGGAGGGCCTCATACGAGCAGTACTTC. Amino acids: CASSEGGRASYEQYF.

This clone occurred a few times. The V and J genes are TRBV10-2 and TRBJ2-5; possibly TRBD2 for D (6 bases). The V gene's germline CDR1 is WSHSY and CDR2 SAAADI. The length of the CDR3 is 15 residues. The V end lost 8 bases, the J end lost 4 bases, and 20 bases lay between the germline ends. The DNA for the CDR3 is TGCGCCAGCGTCTCACAGTGGAGGGTCGGAGAGACCCAGTACTTC. It codes for CASVSQWRVGETQYF.

This sequence joins TRBV29-1 and TRBJ2-7; TRBD2 aligns across 12 bases. The CDR3 totals 13 residues. The germline V gene has CDR1 SQVTM and CDR2 ANQGSEA. V lost 7 bases, J lost 4 bases, and 5 bases stayed unmatched. CDR3 in amino acids: CSAKTSGSYEQYF. CDR3 sequence (DNA): TGCAGCGCAAAGACTAGCGGGAGTTACGAGCAGTACTTC.

The chain combines TRBV19 with TRBJ1-3; D is unresolved. CDR3 size: 18 residues. The V end lost 5 bases, the J end lost 0 bases, and 20 bases lay between the germline ends. CDR1 and CDR2 (germline): LNHDA, SQIVND (reference sequence). CDR3 sequence: CASSLSAVPPNSGNTIYF. The CDR3 DNA is TGTGCCAGTAGTTTGAGTGCAGTACCACCCAACTCTGGAAACACCATATATTTT.

The rearrangement links TRBV19 to TRBJ2-3; possibly TRBD1 for D (6 bases). V was clipped by 7 bases and J by 0 bases, with 11 bases between them. Germline CDR1 and CDR2: LNHDA and SQIVND (reference sequence). The CDR3 loop spans 14 amino acids. CDR3 residues: CASNQGRSTDTQYF. CDR3 DNA sequence: TGTGCCAGTAATCAGGGGCGGAGCACAGATACGCAGTATTTT.

V gene TRBV7-9 combines with J gene TRBJ2-5; 7 bases fit TRBD1. The CDR3 length is 16 residues. Looked up from germline, CDR1 is SEHNR and CDR2 is FQNEAQ (reference sequence). The V gene end was trimmed by 1 base and the J gene end by 0 bases; junction bases not matched to a gene: 5. Here the CDR3 reads CASSLDSGTDQETQYF. Written as DNA, the CDR3 is TGTGCCAGCAGCTTAGATTCAGGGACAGACCAAGAGACCCAGTACTTC.

The chain is built from TRBV6-5 and TRBJ2-2, with TRBD2 matching over 7 bases. Unmatched junction bases numbered 4, after V lost 1 base and J lost 8 bases. CDR1 and CDR2 (germline): MNHEY, SVGAGI. The CDR3 covers 14 residues. CDR3 sequence: CASSYFAGAGELFF. Written as DNA, the CDR3 is TGTGCCAGCAGTTACTTCGCGGGAGCTGGGGAGCTGTTTTTT.

The V and J genes are TRBV19 and TRBJ2-6; 7 positions match TRBD1. Losses at the gene ends were 4 bases for V and 2 bases for J; bases not matched to a gene: 2. The V gene's germline CDR1 is LNHDA and CDR2 SQIVND (reference sequence). The CDR3 loop spans 15 amino acids. CDR3 residues: CASSRTGPGANVLTF. CDR3 DNA: TGTGCCAGTAGTAGGACAGGACCTGGGGCCAACGTCCTGACTTTC.